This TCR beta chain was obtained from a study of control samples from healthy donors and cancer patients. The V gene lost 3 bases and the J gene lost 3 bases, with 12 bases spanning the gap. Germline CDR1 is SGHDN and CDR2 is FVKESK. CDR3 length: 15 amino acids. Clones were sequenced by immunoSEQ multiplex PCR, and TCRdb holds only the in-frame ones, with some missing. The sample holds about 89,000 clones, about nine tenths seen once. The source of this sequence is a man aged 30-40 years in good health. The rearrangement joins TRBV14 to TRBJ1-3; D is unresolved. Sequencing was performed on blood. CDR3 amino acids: CASSQTALGGNTIYF. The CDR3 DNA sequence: TGTGCCAGCAGCCAGACGGCGTTAGGTGGAAACACCATATATTTT.